The clone carrying this TCR beta chain was detected only a few times. As yet, its antigen is unknown. This entry comes from a study of multiple sclerosis patients with progressive multifocal leukoencephalopathy. The trim removed 6 bases at V and 3 bases at J, leaving 7 bases unmatched. Germline V gives CDR1 SNHLY, CDR2 FYNNEI. The CDR3 loop spans 14 amino acids. The time point was: before natalizumab initiation. Every PCR reaction included synthetic inline CDR3 controls for all V-J pairings. TCRdb's table, derived via immunoSEQ multiplex PCR, lists solely in-frame clones and lacks some. This table has roughly 30,000 clones, approximately 91% appearing once. Findings and caveats of the study: Whether JC virus or general immunocompromise explains the findings remained unclear.

Sequencing used PBMCs. The chain carries TRBV2 and TRBJ2-7; 8 bases match TRBD1. The receptor was isolated from a human donor with multiple sclerosis. CDR3 bases: TGTGCCAGCAGAAAGACAGGGGTGGGCTACGAGCAGTACTTC. It translates to CASRKTGVGYEQYF.